This T cell receptor (beta chain) was sequenced for a study of CD8 T cells in ankylosing spondylitis. TCRdb called the 5' RACE reads again in MiXCR, with one record for every CDR3 protein. The sample has tens of thousands of distinct CDR3 sequences, less than 6.5% seen once. V shed 3 bases, J shed 7 bases, and the junction held 4 bases outside the gene matches. The germline V gene encodes CDR1 SGDLS and CDR2 YYNGEE. CDR3 length: 15 residues. This clonotype has ten or more counts. The receptor's source is a female donor with ankylosing spondylitis or in good health (not recorded which). Specimen: blood, either unsorted or a sorted T cell fraction (not recorded which). The chain is built from TRBV9 and TRBJ2-2, with 12 positions matching TRBD2. The CDR3 bases are TGTGCCAGCAGCGCGACTAGCGGGAGAATCGGGGAGCTGTTTTTT. Encoded protein: CASSATSGRIGELFF.